Below, 8 T cell receptor beta chains from the same sample are listed, as sequenced in a study of CD8 T cells in ankylosing spondylitis. Whole-study results and caveats: Seemingly characteristic of ankylosing spondylitis blood was a TCR beta motif consisting of 7 or 8 highly homologous variants.

The antigens of these receptors remain unknown. A single record per CDR3 protein comes from TCRdb applying MiXCR to the 5' RACE reads. The repertoire holds about 750,000 distinct CDR3 sequences, with 19% as singletons. Source material: blood, either unsorted or a sorted T cell fraction (not recorded which). The receptor source for this set is a male donor with ankylosing spondylitis.

This clonotype was found a few times. The genes are TRBV10-1 and TRBJ2-7; a possible D gene is TRBD1 (5 bases). This CDR3 spans 14 amino acids. Per the germline V gene, CDR1 is WNHNN and CDR2 is SYGVQD (reference sequence). V lost 2 bases and J lost 2, with 10 bases in between. As DNA, the CDR3 is TGCGCCAGCAGTGAGGGGCCAGGGACCTACGAGCAGTACTTC. As protein: CASSEGPGTYEQYF.

This chain joins TRBV5-1 and TRBJ2-1; 7 nucleotides line up with TRBD2. Germline lookup yields CDR1 SGHRS and CDR2 YFSETQ. The CDR3 sequence is 16 residues long. The V gene end was trimmed by 6 bases and the J gene end by 6 bases; junction bases not matched to a gene: 15. For the CDR3, the DNA is TGCGCCAGCATGTCTTGGCCCCTTTCGGGAGGCAATGAGCAGTTCTTC. Its protein is CASMSWPLSGGNEQFF. The variable domain in full, completed from reference TRBV5-1 and TRBJ2-1, reads KAGVTQTPRYLIKTRGQQVTLSCSPISGHRSVSWYQQTPGQGLQFLFEYFSETQRNKGNFPGRFSGRQFSNSRSEMNVSTLELGDSALYLCASMSWPLSGGNEQFFGPGTRLTVL.

This clonotype was recorded many times. The V call is TRBV12-3 or TRBV12-4, the J call TRBJ1-2, with 7 bases matching TRBD1. Losses at the gene ends were 3 bases for V and 8 bases for J; bases not matched to a gene: 3. CDR3 length: 12 amino acids. Written as DNA, the CDR3 is TGTGCCAGCAGTTTGACAGGGAACGGCTACACCTTC. Amino acid sequence: CASSLTGNGYTF.

The chain is built from TRBV7-9 and TRBJ1-2, with D unclear. This CDR3 region has 14 residues. Trimming took 3 bases from V and 5 from J, leaving 13 bases between them. CDR1 and CDR2 from the germline V gene are SEHNR and FQNEAQ (reference sequence). The CDR3 DNA reads TGTGCCAGCAGCTTTTCGAGCGGGAATTATGGCTACACCTTC. Translating gives CASSFSSGNYGYTF.

The chain joins TRBV6-2 or TRBV6-3 to TRBJ2-3; D perhaps matches TRBD2 (7 bases). Trimming took 6 bases from V and 1 from J, leaving 11 bases between them. Germline CDR1 is MNHEY and CDR2 is SVGEGT. This CDR3 is 14 amino acids long. The CDR3 DNA sequence: TGTGCCAGCAGACGGGGGGCTCGCACAGATACGCAGTATTTT. Translation: CASRRGARTDTQYF.

V and J are TRBV7-2 and TRBJ1-2; 9 bases are shared with TRBD1. The V and J ends lost 8 bases and 3 bases, in that order; junction bases with no gene match: 10. CDR1 and CDR2 from the germline V gene are SGHTA and FQGNSA. This CDR3 is built from 15 residues. DNA of the CDR3: TGTGCCAGCGATTGGGACAGGGCATCCCACTATGGCTACACCTTC. This codes for CASDWDRASHYGYTF.

The rearrangement links TRBV20-1 to TRBJ1-5; 8 nucleotides match TRBD1. Unmatched junction bases numbered 10, after V lost 6 bases and J lost 3 bases. The germline V gene encodes CDR1 DFQATT and CDR2 SNEGSKA (reference sequence). The CDR3 covers 15 residues. CDR3 amino acids: CSAKPGTGHNQPQHF. The CDR3 DNA follows: TGCAGTGCGAAACCCGGGACAGGACACAATCAGCCCCAGCATTTT.

The chain uses TRBV4-2 and TRBJ1-6, with D possibly TRBD1 on 6 matching bases. CDR3 length equals 14 residues. Trimming took off 0 bases at V and 7 bases at J, with 7 bases between the two ends. CDR1 is LGHNA, CDR2 YNFKEQ, per germline. CDR3 amino acids: CASSQEDSNSPLHF. CDR3 DNA: TGTGCCAGCAGCCAAGAGGACAGCAATTCACCCCTCCACTTT.